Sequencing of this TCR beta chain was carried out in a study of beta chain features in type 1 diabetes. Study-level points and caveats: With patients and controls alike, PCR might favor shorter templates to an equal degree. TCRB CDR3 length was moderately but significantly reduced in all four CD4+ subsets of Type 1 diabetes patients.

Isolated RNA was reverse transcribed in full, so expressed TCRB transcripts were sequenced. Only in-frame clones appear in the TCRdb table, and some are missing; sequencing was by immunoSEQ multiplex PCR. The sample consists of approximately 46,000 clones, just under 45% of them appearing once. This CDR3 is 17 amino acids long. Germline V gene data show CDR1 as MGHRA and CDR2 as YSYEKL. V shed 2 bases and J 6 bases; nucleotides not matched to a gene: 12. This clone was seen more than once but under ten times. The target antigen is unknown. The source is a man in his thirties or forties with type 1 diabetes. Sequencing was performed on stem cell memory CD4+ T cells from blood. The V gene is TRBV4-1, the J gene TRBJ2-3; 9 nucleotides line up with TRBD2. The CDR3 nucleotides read TGCGCCAGCAGCCAAATTATAGCGGGAGTTGGTTCGGATACGCAGTATTTT. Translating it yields CASSQIIAGVGSDTQYF.